The TCR beta chain described here comes from a study of cytomegalovirus exposure and HLA in healthy donors. At the level of the study: Earlier, almost 120 million unique TCR beta sequences were recovered from about 200 million T cells by an analysis.

V lost 1 base and J lost 6, with 16 bases in between. The CDR3 sequence is 16 residues long. Germline CDR1 is SNHLY and CDR2 is FYNNEI. Worth noting for this clone: Antigen specificity is unknown.

Broader study findings: Cytomegalovirus status was reportedly diagnosed by the classifier with high sensitivity and specificity. Further analysis was carried out later, and it showed several of the most significant clusters appearing linked to common viral pathogens.

PCR involved 60 Vbeta and 13 Jbeta primers. The repertoire was sequenced with immunoSEQ multiplex PCR; TCRdb's copy has only in-frame clones and lacks some. The data hold some 120,000 clones, with less than 80% observed a single time. This TCR was sampled from a man in his forties or fifties in good health and CMV-seropositive. The sequenced sample was PBMCs. This chain uses TRBV2 with TRBJ1-5; TRBD1 is a possible D gene (5 bases). The CDR3 DNA reads TGTGCCAGCAGTGAAGATTCCCAGGTCAGGGCTCAGCCCCAGCATTTT. Residues: CASSEDSQVRAQPQHF.